Sequencing of this TCR beta chain was carried out in a study of T cell responses to AZD1222 COVID-19 vaccine. Overall study: Combined were second doses at about 4 or about 12 weeks.

Study observations and caveats: Among AZD1222 vaccinees, only 5 to 7 were seropositive at baseline. Repertoire samples came only from after the peak T cell response. Donor demographics were predominantly white British with a female majority; clonal diversity may be underestimated.

Clones were sequenced by immunoSEQ multiplex PCR, and TCRdb holds only the in-frame ones, with some missing. Of 130,000 to 150,000 clones in the sample, roughly nine tenths were seen once. With V trimmed by 5 bases and J by 6 bases, 6 bases remained unmatched. Germline CDR1 MNHEY, CDR2 SMNVEV (reference sequence). The CDR3 has 15 amino acids. Details on this clone: Antigen: not known. This sample includes further DNA sequences coding for the same CDR3.

The receptor was derived from an adult in good health. The rearrangement links TRBV27 to TRBJ1-6; 8 bases agree with TRBD1. The starting material was peripheral blood, obtained on day 0 of AZD1222 vaccination. Here the CDR3 DNA reads TGTGCCAGCAGTCCCGGACAGGGTGGTAATTCACCCCTCCACTTT. It encodes CASSPGQGGNSPLHF.